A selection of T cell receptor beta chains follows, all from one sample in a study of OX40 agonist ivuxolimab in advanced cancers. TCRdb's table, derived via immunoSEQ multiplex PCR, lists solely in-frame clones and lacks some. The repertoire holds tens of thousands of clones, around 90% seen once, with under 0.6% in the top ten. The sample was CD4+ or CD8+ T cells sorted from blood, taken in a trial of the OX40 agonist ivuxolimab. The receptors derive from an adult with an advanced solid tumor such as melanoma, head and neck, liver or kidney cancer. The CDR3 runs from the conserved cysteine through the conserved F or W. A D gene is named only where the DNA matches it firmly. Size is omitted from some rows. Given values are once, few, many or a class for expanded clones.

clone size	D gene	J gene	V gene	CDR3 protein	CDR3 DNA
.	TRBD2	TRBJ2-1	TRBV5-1	CASSLDGGSSYNEQFF	TGCGCCAGCAGCTTGGACGGGGGGAGCTCCTACAATGAGCAGTTCTTC
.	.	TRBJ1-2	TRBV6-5	CASSGGTYGYTF	TGTGCCAGCAGTGGGGGCACCTATGGCTACACCTTC
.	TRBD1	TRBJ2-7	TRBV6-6	CASSYTGTGTYEQYF	TGTGCCAGCAGTTACACCGGGACAGGGACCTACGAGCAGTACTTC
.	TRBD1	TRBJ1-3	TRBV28	CASSLGTGAGGNTIYF	TGTGCCAGCAGTTTAGGGACAGGGGCAGGTGGAAACACCATATATTTT
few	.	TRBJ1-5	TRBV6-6	CASRTQEISNQPQHF	TGTGCCAGCAGGACCCAGGAAATTAGCAATCAGCCCCAGCATTTT
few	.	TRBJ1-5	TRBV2	CASSENINQPQHF	TGTGCCAGCAGTGAAAACATAAATCAGCCCCAGCATTTT
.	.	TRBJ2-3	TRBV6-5	CASSRRGGGADTQYF	TGTGCCAGCAGTCGAAGGGGGGGCGGCGCAGATACGCAGTATTTT
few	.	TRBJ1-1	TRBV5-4	CASSLGDQRNTEAFF	TGTGCCAGCAGCTTGGGGGATCAGAGGAACACTGAAGCTTTCTTT
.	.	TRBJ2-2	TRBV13	CASSSAGGNTGELFF	TGTGCCAGCAGCTCGGCGGGCGGGAACACCGGGGAGCTGTTTTTT
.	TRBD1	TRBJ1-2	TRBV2	CASRWEGAGYGYTF	TGTGCCAGCCGGTGGGAGGGGGCCGGCTATGGCTACACCTTC
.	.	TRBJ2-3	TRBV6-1	CASTYSGRDTQYF	TGTGCCAGCACATACTCCGGGAGAGATACGCAGTATTTT
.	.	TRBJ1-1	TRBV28	CASSTNTRWGTEAFF	TGTGCCAGCAGTACAAACACAAGGTGGGGGACTGAAGCTTTCTTT
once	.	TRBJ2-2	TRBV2	CASTLVPDGELFF	TGTGCCAGCACCCTAGTCCCAGACGGGGAGCTGTTTTTT
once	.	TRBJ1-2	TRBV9	CASSVEGIYGYTF	TGTGCCAGCAGCGTAGAGGGGATTTATGGCTACACCTTC
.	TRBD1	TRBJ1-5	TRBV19	CASSIGAGQGRQPQHF	TGTGCCAGTAGTATCGGGGCCGGACAGGGCCGCCAGCCCCAGCATTTT
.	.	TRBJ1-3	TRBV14	CASSPTRPGPSGRNTIYF	TGTGCCAGCAGCCCTACGAGGCCCGGGCCCAGTGGTCGAAACACCATATATTTT
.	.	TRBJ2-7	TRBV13	CASTRGAGGPADF	TGTGCCAGCACCCGGGGGGCTGGGGGCCCCGCGGACTTC
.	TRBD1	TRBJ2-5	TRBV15	CATSRGDRGLRWRETQYF	TGTGCCACCAGCAGGGGGGACAGGGGGCTTAGGTGGCGAGAGACCCAGTACTTC
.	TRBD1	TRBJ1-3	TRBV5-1	CASSLAGTAAGSIYF	TGCGCCAGCAGCTTGGCCGGGACAGCGGCCGGGTCCATATATTTT
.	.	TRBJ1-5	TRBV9	CASSVSGGEDQPQHF	TGTGCCAGCAGCGTATCAGGAGGGGAGGATCAGCCCCAGCATTTT
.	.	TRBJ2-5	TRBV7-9	CASSSNPGPYGQETQYF	TGTGCCAGCAGCTCCAACCCGGGCCCCTACGGGCAAGAGACCCAGTACTTC
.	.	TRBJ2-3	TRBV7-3	CIWGLFQGPDTQYF	TGTATTTGGGGGCTTTTTCAGGGCCCAGATACGCAGTATTTT
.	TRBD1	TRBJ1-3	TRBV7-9	CASNLLQGAGNTIYF	TGTGCCAGCAACTTATTACAGGGGGCTGGAAACACCATATATTTT
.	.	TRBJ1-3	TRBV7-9	CASSQLQGSGNTIYF	TGTGCCAGCAGCCAACTACAAGGATCTGGAAACACCATATATTTT
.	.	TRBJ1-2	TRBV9	CASSPIQGYGYTF	TGTGCCAGCAGCCCCATCCAGGGCTATGGCTACACCTTC
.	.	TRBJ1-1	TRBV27	CASSSRVEAFF	TGTGCCAGCAGTTCCAGGGTGGAAGCTTTCTTT
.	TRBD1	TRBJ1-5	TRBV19	CASSTRGDQPQHF	TGTGCCAGTAGTACCAGGGGGGATCAGCCCCAGCATTTT
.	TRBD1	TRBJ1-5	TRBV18	CASSPGQPNQPQHF	TGTGCCAGCTCCCCGGGACAGCCAAATCAGCCCCAGCATTTT